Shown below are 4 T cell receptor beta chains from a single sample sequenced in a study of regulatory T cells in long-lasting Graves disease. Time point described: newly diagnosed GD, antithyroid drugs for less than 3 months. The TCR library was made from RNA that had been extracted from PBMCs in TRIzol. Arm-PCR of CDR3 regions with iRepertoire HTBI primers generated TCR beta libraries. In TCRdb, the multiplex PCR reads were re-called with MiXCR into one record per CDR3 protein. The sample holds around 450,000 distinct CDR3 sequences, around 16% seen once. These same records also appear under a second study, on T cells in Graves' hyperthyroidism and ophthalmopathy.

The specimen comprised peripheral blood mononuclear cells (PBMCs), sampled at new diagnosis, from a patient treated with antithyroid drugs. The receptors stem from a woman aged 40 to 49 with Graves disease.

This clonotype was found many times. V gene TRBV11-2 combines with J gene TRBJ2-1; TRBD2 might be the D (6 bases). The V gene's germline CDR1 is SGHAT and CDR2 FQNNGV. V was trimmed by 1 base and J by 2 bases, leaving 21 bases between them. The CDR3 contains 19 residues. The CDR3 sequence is CASSLVFRRGNNAYNEQFF. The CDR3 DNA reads TGTGCCAGCAGCTTAGTATTTCGTCGGGGGAACAATGCCTACAATGAGCAGTTCTTC.

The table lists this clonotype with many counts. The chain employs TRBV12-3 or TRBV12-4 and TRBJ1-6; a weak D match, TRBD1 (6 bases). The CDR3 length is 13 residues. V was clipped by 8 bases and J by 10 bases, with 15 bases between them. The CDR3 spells CASGQGSGSPLHF. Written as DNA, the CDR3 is TGTGCCAGCGGTCAGGGGTCTGGATCACCCCTCCACTTT.

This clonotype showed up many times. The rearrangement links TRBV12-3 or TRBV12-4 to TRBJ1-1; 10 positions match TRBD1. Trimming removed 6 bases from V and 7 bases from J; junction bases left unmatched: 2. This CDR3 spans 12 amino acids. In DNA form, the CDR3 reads TGTGCCAGCAGAGGACAGGGGGATGAAGCTTTCTTT. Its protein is CASRGQGDEAFF.

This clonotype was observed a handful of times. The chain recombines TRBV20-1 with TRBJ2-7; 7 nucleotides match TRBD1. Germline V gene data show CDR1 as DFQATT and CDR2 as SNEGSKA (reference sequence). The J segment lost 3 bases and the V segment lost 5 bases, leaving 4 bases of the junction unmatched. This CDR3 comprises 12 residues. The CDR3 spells CSARGDSYEQYF. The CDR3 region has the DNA TGCAGTGCTCGAGGGGACAGCTACGAGCAGTACTTC.